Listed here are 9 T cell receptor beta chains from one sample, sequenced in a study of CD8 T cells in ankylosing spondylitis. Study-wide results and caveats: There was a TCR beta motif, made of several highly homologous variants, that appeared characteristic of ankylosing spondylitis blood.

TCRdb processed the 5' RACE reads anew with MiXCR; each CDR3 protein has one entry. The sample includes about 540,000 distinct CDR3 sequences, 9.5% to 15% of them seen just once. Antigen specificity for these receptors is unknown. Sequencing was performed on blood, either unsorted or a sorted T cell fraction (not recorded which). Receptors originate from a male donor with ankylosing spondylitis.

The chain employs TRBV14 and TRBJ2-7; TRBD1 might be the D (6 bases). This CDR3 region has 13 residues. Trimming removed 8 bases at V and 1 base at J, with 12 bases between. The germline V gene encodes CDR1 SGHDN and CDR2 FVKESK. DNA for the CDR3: TGTGCCAGCTCTACCGGACAGTCCTACGAGCAGTACTTC. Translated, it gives CASSTGQSYEQYF.

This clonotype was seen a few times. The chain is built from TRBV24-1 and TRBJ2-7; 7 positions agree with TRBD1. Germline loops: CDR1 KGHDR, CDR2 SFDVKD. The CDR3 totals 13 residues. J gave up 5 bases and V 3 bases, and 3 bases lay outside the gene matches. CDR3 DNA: TGTGCCACCAGTGATGCACAGGGGAACGAGCAGTACTTC. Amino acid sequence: CATSDAQGNEQYF.

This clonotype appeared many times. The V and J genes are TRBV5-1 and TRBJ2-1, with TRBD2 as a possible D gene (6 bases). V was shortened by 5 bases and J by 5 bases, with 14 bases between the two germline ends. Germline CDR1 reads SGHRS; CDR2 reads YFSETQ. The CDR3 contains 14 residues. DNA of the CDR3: TGCGCCAGCAGTCGGGTTCCTAGCGACAATGAGCAGTTCTTC. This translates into CASSRVPSDNEQFF. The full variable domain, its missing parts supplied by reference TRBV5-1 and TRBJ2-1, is KAGVTQTPRYLIKTRGQQVTLSCSPISGHRSVSWYQQTPGQGLQFLFEYFSETQRNKGNFPGRFSGRQFSNSRSEMNVSTLELGDSALYLCASSRVPSDNEQFFGPGTRLTVL.

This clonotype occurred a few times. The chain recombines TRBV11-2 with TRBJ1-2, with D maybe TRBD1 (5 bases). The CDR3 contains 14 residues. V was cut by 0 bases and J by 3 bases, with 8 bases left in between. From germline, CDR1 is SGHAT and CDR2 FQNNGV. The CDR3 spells CASSLDRGYYGYTF. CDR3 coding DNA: TGTGCCAGCAGCTTAGATAGGGGATACTATGGCTACACCTTC.

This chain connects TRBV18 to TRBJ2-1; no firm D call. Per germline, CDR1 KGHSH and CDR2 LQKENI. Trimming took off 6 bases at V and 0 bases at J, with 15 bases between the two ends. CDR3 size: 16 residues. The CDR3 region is CASSSILTYSYNEQFF. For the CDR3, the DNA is TGTGCCAGCTCGTCCATCCTAACGTACTCCTACAATGAGCAGTTCTTC.

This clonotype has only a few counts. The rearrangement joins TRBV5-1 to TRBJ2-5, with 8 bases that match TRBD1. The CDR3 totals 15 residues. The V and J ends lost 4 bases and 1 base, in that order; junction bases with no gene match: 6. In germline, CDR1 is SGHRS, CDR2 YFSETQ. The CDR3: CASSPRQGSQETQYF. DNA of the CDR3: TGCGCCAGCAGCCCTAGACAGGGGTCCCAAGAGACCCAGTACTTC.

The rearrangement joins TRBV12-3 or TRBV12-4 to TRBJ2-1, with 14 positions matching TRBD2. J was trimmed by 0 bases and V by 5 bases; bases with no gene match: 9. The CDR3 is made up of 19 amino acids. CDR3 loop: CASSLTGLAGGFSYNEQFF. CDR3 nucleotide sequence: TGTGCCAGCAGTCTAACCGGACTAGCGGGAGGTTTCTCCTACAATGAGCAGTTCTTC.

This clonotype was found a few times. CDR3 loop: CAWSVAGKNGELFF. The CDR3 nucleotides read TGTGCCTGGAGTGTAGCGGGAAAGAACGGGGAGCTGTTTTTT. The chain couples TRBV30 to TRBJ2-2, with 7 bases fitting TRBD2. CDR1 is GTSNPN, CDR2 SVGIG, per germline (reference sequence). V lost 0 bases to trimming and J lost 7 bases; unmatched junction nucleotides: 5. CDR3 length: 14 amino acids.

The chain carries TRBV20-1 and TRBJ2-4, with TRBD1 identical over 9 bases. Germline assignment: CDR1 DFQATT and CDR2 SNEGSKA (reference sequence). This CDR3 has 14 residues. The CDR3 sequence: CSTRDRDQGRLQYF. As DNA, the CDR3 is TGCAGCACCCGGGACAGGGACCAAGGTCGGCTTCAGTACTTC.